These 32 T cell receptor beta chains were all obtained from the same sample, sequenced in a study of tumor-infiltrating lymphocytes in primary liver carcinoma. In addition to blood RNA drawn from unsorted whole blood, germline DNA was extracted. Starting material of about 480 ng total RNA yielded TCR beta cDNA via a constant-region primer. Researchers made the TCR beta libraries by running three nested multiplex PCR rounds with slightly modified ARM-PCR. TRBV1-TRBV30 forward primers paired with a C-beta reverse primer were used in the first two PCR rounds, which ran approximately 10 cycles each. TCRdb ran MiXCR on the multiplex PCR reads and lists one entry per CDR3 protein. The data show fewer than 350,000 distinct CDR3 sequences, 65% seen once. Sequencing was performed on peripheral blood. All receptors come from a man aged 40-49 years with primary liver carcinoma and hepatitis B virus infection.

Details on this clonotype: Possible read error: a much larger clone is one base away. V and J are TRBV4-3 and TRBJ2-7; 8 nucleotides agree with TRBD1. The CDR3 length is 15 residues. Germline V gives CDR1 LGHNA, CDR2 YSLEER. The CDR3 loop reads CASSPQRTGTYERYF. DNA for the CDR3: TGCGCCAGCAGCCCGCAAAGGACAGGGACCTACGAGCGGTACTTC.

Comment on this clonotype: A read error is possible here, since a much larger clone lies one base away. The conserved phenylalanine or tryptophan is not found at the CDR3 terminus, so this likely reflects a read error. The chain recombines TRBV12-3 or TRBV12-4 with TRBJ2-3, with 12 bases fitting TRBD2. V lost 5 bases, J lost 2 bases, and 8 bases stayed unmatched. The CDR3 spans 17 residues. The CDR3 coding sequence is TGTGCCAGCAGTCATCGACTAGCGGGAGTCGACACAGATACGCAGTATTTA. Translated: CASSHRLAGVDTDTQYL.

V and J are TRBV5-1 and TRBJ2-1; a possible D gene is TRBD2 (6 bases). Trimming shortened V by 7 bases and J by 0 bases, and 14 bases separated the two germline ends. CDR3 length: 15 amino acids. CDR1 is SGHRS and CDR2 is YFSETQ in the germline V gene. This CDR3 reads CASGLGGFSYNEQFF. CDR3 nucleotide sequence: TGCGCCAGCGGCCTCGGAGGGTTCTCCTACAATGAGCAGTTCTTC.

Comment on this clonotype: One junction end does not reproduce the germline sequence, and a read error may be involved. This chain uses TRBV12-3 or TRBV12-4 with TRBJ1-2; TRBD1 might be the D (6 bases). This CDR3 is 14 amino acids long. The CDR3 sequence: CASSPGARGAGYIF. CDR3 sequence (DNA): TGTGCCAGCAGTCCAGGGGCGAGGGGAGCTGGCTACATCTTC.

Regarding this clonotype: The missing conserved phenylalanine or tryptophan at the end of this CDR3 makes a read error likely. The chain recombines TRBV29-1 with TRBJ2-7; possible D gene TRBD2, 5 bases. The length of the CDR3 is 12 residues. CDR1 and CDR2 (germline): SQVTM, ANQGSEA. The CDR3 sequence: CSVELPSTQQYS. The DNA for the CDR3 is TGTAGCGTTGAATTACCGTCGACACAGCAGTACTCC.

The V and J genes are TRBV12-2 and TRBJ2-7; TRBD1 is the table's D call, not checked against the DNA. TRBV12-2 is an annotated pseudogene. The CDR3 contains 17 residues. CDR3 sequence (DNA): TGTGCAATTCGCACCGGGACAGCCCGAGGGAACTCCTACGAGCTGTACTTC. Translated: CAIRTGTARGNSYELYF.

As concerns this clonotype: Being one base from a much bigger clone, this may be a read error. DNA of the CDR3: TGTGCCAGCAGTTACGACCGGAGACAAGGGCCAGATACGCAGTATTTT. Translation gives CASSYDRRQGPDTQYF. V gene TRBV6-5 combines with J gene TRBJ2-3; no firm D call. CDR3 length equals 16 residues. Trimming pared 2 bases from V and 4 bases from J, leaving 16 bases between. Germline V gene data show CDR1 as MNHEY and CDR2 as SVGAGI.

Note on this clonotype: This sequence may be a read error, since a much larger clone differs from it by one base. The chain employs TRBV12-3 or TRBV12-4 and TRBJ1-5, with 7 bases that match TRBD1. V trimming: 5 bases; J trimming: 7 bases; junction bases outside the gene matches: 8. This CDR3 spans 14 amino acids. CDR3 loop: CASSRGDREQPQHF. CDR3 nucleotides: TGTGCCAGCAGTCGGGGCGACAGGGAACAGCCCCAGCATTTT.

The chain uses TRBV13 and TRBJ1-2, with a weak D call TRBD1 (6 bases). Germline V CDR1 and CDR2: PRHDT, FYEKMQ (reference sequence). This CDR3 spans 14 amino acids. V was clipped by 5 bases and J by 4 bases, with 14 bases between them. The CDR3 DNA sequence: TGTGCCAGCAGCCCCTCGACAGGCCTCTATGGCTACACCTTC. Translation gives CASSPSTGLYGYTF. Supplemented by reference TRBV13 and TRBJ1-2, the full variable domain reads AAGVIQSPRHLIKEKRETATLKCYPIPRHDTVYWYQQGPGQDPQFLISFYEKMQSDKGSIPDRFSAQQFSDYHSELNMSSLELGDSALYFCASSPSTGLYGYTFGSGTRLTVV.

On this clonotype: With a much larger clone just one base away, this may be a read error. The rearrangement links TRBV12-3 or TRBV12-4 to TRBJ2-1; a possible D gene is TRBD2 (6 bases). This CDR3 contains 13 residues. V was pared by 9 bases and J by 7 bases, with 16 bases between. The CDR3 loop is CARRKEGLNEQFF. In DNA, the CDR3 is TGTGCCAGAAGGAAGGAGGGCTTGAATGAGCAGTTCTTC.

This clonotype was seen more than once but under ten times. The chain has TRBV5-1 and TRBJ2-5, with TRBD2 matching 9 bases. Germline CDR1 is SGHRS and CDR2 is YFSETQ. This CDR3 has 15 amino acids. Losses at the gene ends were 0 bases for V and 4 bases for J; bases not matched to a gene: 4. In nucleotides, the CDR3 is TGCGCCAGCAGCTTGGCCGGAGCGGGAGGAGAGACCCAGTACTTC. As protein: CASSLAGAGGETQYF.

In its sample, this clonotype was seen a few times. An end of the junction does not agree with germline; a read error may underlie this. The genes are TRBV11-1 and TRBJ2-1; 8 nucleotides match TRBD1. CDR1 is SGHAT, CDR2 FQDESV, per germline (reference sequence). The CDR3 has 15 residues. The CDR3 DNA reads as TGCGCCAGCAGCTTCAGGACAGGGACCTACGATGAGCAGTTCTTC. Translation gives CASSFRTGTYDEQFF.

In its sample, this clonotype was seen once. A much larger clonotype is one base distant, so this may be a read error. The chain combines TRBV6-2 or TRBV6-3 with TRBJ2-1; 7 nucleotides align to TRBD2. The CDR3 length is 13 residues. The germline V gene encodes CDR1 MNHEY and CDR2 SVGEGT. V shed 11 bases, J shed 6 bases, and the junction held 10 bases outside the gene matches. The CDR3 DNA sequence: TGTGCCGCACGGAGGCGGGGGTCCAATGAGCAGTTCTTC. Translation: CAARRRGSNEQFF.

With regard to this clonotype: This sequence may be a read error, since a much larger clone differs from it by one base. The J gene is TRBJ2-3, the V gene TRBV12-3 or TRBV12-4; no clear D. The CDR3 contains 15 residues. CDR3 nucleotides: TGTACCAGCAGTTTGACGACATCATATACGGATACGCAGTATTTT. It codes for CTSSLTTSYTDTQYF.

This clonotype was counted at least ten times. This may be a read error: a much more frequent sequence differs by one nucleotide. The V call is TRBV11-1, the J call TRBJ2-7; TRBD1 matches 7 bases. The CDR3 contains 15 residues. Germline values: CDR1 SGHAT, CDR2 FQDESV (reference sequence). After removal of 4 bases from V and 0 bases from J, the junction contained 6 bases not matched to a gene. CDR3 bases: TGTGCCAGCAGCTCCCAGACAGGGAACTCCTACGAGCAGTACTTC. Protein product: CASSSQTGNSYEQYF.

This clonotype was detected once. DNA for the CDR3: TGCGCCAGCAGCATCCGAGGGGTGGGAGGGCCAAGCAATGAGCAGTTCTTC. Protein sequence: CASSIRGVGGPSNEQFF. The V call is TRBV5-1, the J call TRBJ2-1; 7 bases align to TRBD2. V shed 4 bases and J 6 bases; nucleotides not matched to a gene: 16. The CDR3 is 17 residues long. Germline-derived CDR1 and CDR2 are SGHRS and YFSETQ. Filled out from reference TRBV5-1 and TRBJ2-1, the complete variable domain reads KAGVTQTPRYLIKTRGQQVTLSCSPISGHRSVSWYQQTPGQGLQFLFEYFSETQRNKGNFPGRFSGRQFSNSRSEMNVSTLELGDSALYLCASSIRGVGGPSNEQFFGPGTRLTVL.

This chain connects TRBV4-2 to TRBJ2-1, with 9 bases aligning to TRBD2. Germline-derived CDR1 and CDR2 are LGHNA and YNFKEQ. Trimming at V came to 0 bases and at J to 4 bases, leaving 10 bases not matched to a gene. The CDR3 has 18 residues. The CDR3 loop reads CASSQEGVAGEGYNEQFF. The CDR3 bases are TGTGCCAGCAGCCAAGAGGGAGTAGCGGGAGAGGGGTACAATGAGCAGTTCTTC.

This clonotype has only a few counts. This chain uses TRBV7-9 with TRBJ2-1, with 15 positions matching TRBD2. Per germline, CDR1 SEHNR and CDR2 FQNEAQ (reference sequence). The CDR3 extends over 15 amino acids. Losses at the gene ends were 5 bases for V and 7 bases for J; bases not matched to a gene: 3. DNA for the CDR3: TGTGCCAGCAGCCCGGGACTAGCGGGAGGAAATGAGCAGTTCTTC. This codes for CASSPGLAGGNEQFF.

V is TRBV7-9 and J is TRBJ1-1; D ambiguous. Germline values: CDR1 SEHNR, CDR2 FQNEAQ (reference sequence). V lost 7 bases, J lost 1 base, and 16 bases lay in between. This CDR3 is built from 15 residues. The CDR3 coding sequence is TGTGCCAGCACCTTTAGCGTGAGAGAGAACACTGAAGCTTTCTTT. Translated: CASTFSVRENTEAFF. Full variable domain (missing parts from reference TRBV7-9 and TRBJ1-1): DTGVSQNPRHKITKRGQNVTFRCDPISEHNRLYWYRQTLGQGPEFLTYFQNEAQLEKSRLLSDRFSAERPKGSFSTLEIQRTEQGDSAMYLCASTFSVRENTEAFFGQGTRLTVV.

Turning to this clonotype: The junction differs from germline at one of its ends, possibly a read error. The rearrangement uses TRBV5-5 and TRBJ2-1; possibly TRBD2 for D (5 bases). Per the germline V gene, CDR1 is SGHKS and CDR2 is YYEKEE (reference sequence). The CDR3 loop spans 15 amino acids. The CDR3 coding sequence is TGTGCCAGCAGCTTTAGCGACCTCTCCTACACTGAGCAGTTCTTC. Residues: CASSFSDLSYTEQFF.

Comment on this clonotype: At one end the junction does not follow the germline gene, possibly because of a read error. The chain links TRBV11-3 to TRBJ2-2; D is unclear. CDR1 SGHNT and CDR2 YENEEA come from the germline V gene. The CDR3 extends over 13 amino acids. The CDR3 nucleotides read TGTGCCAGCAACTTAAATCGCGCCGGGGAGCTGTTTTTT. Its translation is CASNLNRAGELFF.

The table lists this clonotype with a few counts. The chain links TRBV28 to TRBJ1-2; D unresolved. The ends were cut back, 6 bases at V and 8 bases at J, with 13 bases in the middle. The V gene's germline CDR1 is MDHEN and CDR2 SYDVKM. CDR3 length: 12 amino acids. CDR3 coding DNA: TGTGCCAGCAGCTTAACGGTGGGAGGCTACACCTTC. It encodes CASSLTVGGYTF.

This clonotype appeared a few times. The chain couples TRBV28 to TRBJ2-7; the D gene is possibly TRBD1 (6 bases). V lost 6 bases and J 0 bases, leaving 15 bases between the germline ends. This CDR3 has 15 residues. Germline assignment: CDR1 MDHEN and CDR2 SYDVKM. CDR3 in amino acids: CASSQPRTASYEQYF. DNA for the CDR3: TGTGCCAGCAGCCAACCTCGGACAGCCTCCTACGAGCAGTACTTC.

This clonotype has more than one count but fewer than ten. The genes are TRBV4-1 and TRBJ2-7; D possibly uses TRBD1 or TRBD2 (5 bases each). V gave up 2 bases and J gave up 3 bases, with 14 bases separating them. Germline values: CDR1 MGHRA, CDR2 YSYEKL. The CDR3 covers 15 residues. This chain's CDR3 is CASSQYEGSHYEQYF. The CDR3 nucleotides read TGCGCCAGCAGCCAATACGAGGGGAGTCACTACGAGCAGTACTTC.

Notes on this clonotype: Sequence at one end of the junction differs from germline and may be a read error. V usage is TRBV6-5 and J usage is TRBJ2-7; D possibly corresponds to TRBD2 (6 bases). CDR3 size: 16 residues. The germline V gene encodes CDR1 MNHEY and CDR2 SVGAGI. The DNA for the CDR3 is TGTGTCAGCAGTATAAGTAGCGGTTTGAGCTCCTACGAGCAGTACTTC. Protein product: CVSSISSGLSSYEQYF.

The CDR3: CASSFGREAFF. The CDR3 nucleotides read TGTGCCAGCAGTTTTGGACGTGAAGCTTTCTTT. The V call is TRBV28, the J call TRBJ1-1; no definite D call. Per germline, CDR1 MDHEN and CDR2 SYDVKM. V lost 3 bases and J 7 bases, leaving 6 bases between the germline ends. The CDR3 is made up of 11 amino acids.

V and J are TRBV5-6 and TRBJ1-1; 8 nucleotides agree with TRBD1. CDR3 length: 13 residues. Germline trimming cut 4 bases from V and 6 bases from J; bases unmatched to any gene: 5. CDR1 and CDR2 from the germline V gene are SGHDT and YYEEEE. The CDR3: CASSGTGRAEAFF. The CDR3 nucleotides read TGTGCCAGCAGCGGGACAGGAAGGGCTGAAGCTTTCTTT.

About this clonotype itself: Since a much larger clone is just one base distant, this may be a read error. The chain employs TRBV11-2 and TRBJ2-7, with D possibly called TRBD1 or TRBD2 (5 bases each). The CDR3 is 18 amino acids. Germline CDR1 is SGHAT and CDR2 is FQNNGV. Between the trimmed V and J ends, which lost 6 bases and 0 bases, there was a span of 24 bases. CDR3 DNA sequence: TGTGCCAGCAGGTTCCCTCCGGGGCGGATCGGATCCTCCTACGAGCAGTACTTC. Translation gives CASRFPPGRIGSSYEQYF.

The chain links TRBV28 to TRBJ1-2, with 7 bases that match TRBD1. The length of the CDR3 is 14 residues. CDR1 is MDHEN and CDR2 is SYDVKM in the germline V gene. Trimming removed 7 bases from V and 4 bases from J; junction bases left unmatched: 9. The CDR3 region has the DNA TGTGCCAGCACCCTGACCGGGACAGCCTATGGCTACACCTTC. This encodes CASTLTGTAYGYTF.

Points on this clonotype: A much more abundant neighbour one base away suggests this may be a read error. The V gene is TRBV13, the J gene TRBJ1-1; D gene uncertain. The CDR3 length is 12 residues. Germline loops: CDR1 PRHDT, CDR2 FYEKMQ (reference sequence). This CDR3 is CASSFSNTETFF. The DNA of the CDR3 is TGTGCCAGCTCCTTTTCGAACACTGAAACTTTCTTT.

Worth noting for this clonotype: The junction shows a germline mismatch at one end, possibly a read error. The rearrangement joins TRBV11-2 to TRBJ2-5; unclear D gene. CDR3 length equals 14 residues. Germline CDR1 is SGHAT and CDR2 is FQNNGV. In nucleotides, the CDR3 is TGTGTCAGCAGTTTAGTAAGAAGACAAGAGACCCAGTACTTC. It encodes CVSSLVRRQETQYF.

This chain links TRBV7-8 with TRBJ2-1; D remains ambiguous. The V end was cut by 5 bases, the J end by 15 bases, with 11 bases between. The CDR3 covers 10 residues. Germline-derived CDR1 and CDR2 are SGHVS and FQNEAQ. CDR3 protein: CASSDSPTFF. DNA for the CDR3: TGTGCCAGCAGCGATTCCCCTACGTTCTTC.